This T cell receptor beta chain appears in the sequencing data of a study of tumor and adjacent non-tumor tissue in lung cancer. Study context: On average, productive TCRbeta reads reached about 4.4 million per sample. Points from the study as a whole: Compared with tumor, normal lung showed significantly lower TCR diversity.

A modified ARM-PCR protocol with three rounds of nested PCR amplified TCRbeta. TCRdb reprocessed the multiplex PCR reads with MiXCR, giving one entry per CDR3 protein. This table has approximately 90,000 distinct CDR3 sequences, more than 75% appearing once. The template was RNA from unsorted bulk tissue. More than 3 cm separated this lung sample from the edge of the tumor. Chemotherapy-naive patients with new lung cancer underwent thoracic surgery in China, August–late 2014. Germline CDR1 reads SGHAT; CDR2 reads FQNNGV. The CDR3 consists of 15 residues. Details on this clonotype: Its specificity is unknown. One end of the junction does not line up with germline, which may come from a read error.

This TCR was recovered from a woman in her forties or fifties with non-small cell lung cancer. The gene calls are TRBV11-2 and TRBJ2-7; a weak D match, TRBD2 (6 bases). The sequenced material came from distant non-tumor lung tissue. CDR3 nucleotides: TGCGCTAGCAGCACCGGGAGAGGGCGCACCTACGAGCAGTACTTC. This sequence encodes CASSTGRGRTYEQYF.